This T cell receptor (beta chain) came from a study of T cells in localized non-small cell lung cancer. The protocol was immunoSEQ multiplex PCR, while the TCRdb copy is restricted to in-frame clones and leaves out a portion. The profile shows about 59,000 clones, approximately 93% of them singletons. Trimming removed 6 bases at V and 2 bases at J, with 19 bases between. CDR1 and CDR2 from the germline V gene are SNHLY and FYNNEI. The CDR3 totals 17 residues. The receptor's source is a man aged 35 to 69 with stage I lung adenocarcinoma. This chain links TRBV2 with TRBJ2-2; D remains ambiguous. Sequenced material: peripheral blood, taken before any cancer treatment. CDR3 bases: TGTGCCAGCAGCCCCCTTGGGCAAAACCTTAACACCGGGGAGCTGTTTTTT. Its protein product is CASSPLGQNLNTGELFF.